These 26 T cell receptor beta chains originate from one sample sequenced in a study of response to subunit inactivated influenza vaccine. Using its own MiXCR run on the RT-PCR reads, TCRdb lists one record per CDR3 protein. This sample has roughly 520,000 distinct CDR3 sequences, with over 25% found just once. Specimen: CD4+ T cells sorted from PBMCs, collected roughly 5 days after vaccination. All receptors derive from a middle-aged man who received an inactivated influenza vaccine.

This chain joins TRBV5-2 and TRBJ2-1. TRBV5-2 is a pseudogene segment. The CDR3 length is 14 residues. The DNA for the CDR3 is TGTGCCAGCAACGTGGGGAGCTCCTACAATGAGCAGTTCTTC. Its protein product is CASNVGSSYNEQFF.

The gene calls are TRBV6-2 or TRBV6-3 and TRBJ1-5, with TRBD1 matching over 9 bases. The germline V gene encodes CDR1 MNHEY and CDR2 SVGEGT. Trimming removed 6 bases from V and 6 bases from J; junction bases left unmatched: 6. The CDR3 is 14 amino acids. The CDR3 DNA follows: TGTGCCAGCAGCGGGACAGGGACTGCTCAGCCCCAGCATTTT. This translates into CASSGTGTAQPQHF.

This clonotype has only a few counts. The V and J genes are TRBV20-1 and TRBJ2-4; D is possibly TRBD1 or TRBD2 (5 bases each). Trimming removed 6 bases at V and 0 bases at J, with 12 bases between. The CDR3 contains 14 residues. Germline V gene data show CDR1 as DFQATT and CDR2 as SNEGSKA (reference sequence). CDR3 sequence reads: CSARSGTAKNIQYF. CDR3 nucleotide sequence: TGCAGTGCCAGGTCCGGGACAGCCAAAAACATTCAGTACTTC.

This clonotype was seen a few times. This chain connects TRBV20-1 to TRBJ2-1; 7 nucleotides agree with TRBD2. Trimming cost V 1 base and J 9 bases; bases outside gene matches: 15. The CDR3 is 16 residues long. Germline CDR1 reads DFQATT; CDR2 reads SNEGSKA (reference sequence). CDR3 sequence: CSARGLWGRATAEQFF. Written as DNA, the CDR3 is TGCAGTGCTAGAGGCCTCTGGGGGAGGGCCACGGCTGAGCAGTTCTTC.

This clonotype was counted many times. The chain joins TRBV20-1 to TRBJ1-6, with D hard to call. CDR3 length equals 14 residues. Germline V gives CDR1 DFQATT, CDR2 SNEGSKA (reference sequence). Trimming cost V 0 bases and J 10 bases, with 13 bases left between them. The CDR3 DNA sequence: TGCAGTGCTAGAGATCCCCAGGTGTGGTCACCCCTCCACTTT. Residues: CSARDPQVWSPLHF.

This clonotype was seen a handful of times. The V and J genes are TRBV7-8 and TRBJ1-4, with no clear D. The germline V gene encodes CDR1 SGHVS and CDR2 FQNEAQ. V lost 1 base, J lost 8 bases, and 8 bases lay in between. The CDR3 spans 13 residues. Here the CDR3 reads CASSLGGREKLFF. As DNA, the CDR3 is TGTGCCAGCAGCTTAGGGGGTCGGGAAAAACTGTTTTTT.

This clonotype was found a few times. V gene TRBV11-2 combines with J gene TRBJ2-7; D is perhaps TRBD2 (5 bases). CDR1 SGHAT and CDR2 FQNNGV come from the germline V gene. Trimming pared 5 bases from V and 6 bases from J, leaving 14 bases between. The CDR3 sequence is 13 residues long. CDR3: CASSPEGYSEQYF. The CDR3 bases are TGTGCCAGCAGCCCAGAGGGCTACAGCGAGCAGTACTTC.

The chain employs TRBV4-1 and TRBJ2-1, with 10 bases aligning to TRBD1. This CDR3 has 15 residues. V gave up 3 bases and J gave up 8 bases; unmatched junction bases: 7. CDR1 is MGHRA and CDR2 is YSYEKL in the germline V gene. The CDR3 DNA reads as TGCGCCAGCAGCCACCCGGGACAGGGGTTCCATGAGCAGTTCTTC. Translated, it gives CASSHPGQGFHEQFF.

This clonotype was counted a few times. This rearrangement joins TRBV6-1 to TRBJ2-5; D may be TRBD2 (6 bases). CDR1 MNHNS and CDR2 SASEGT come from the germline V gene. CDR3 length equals 14 residues. Trimming left V 2 bases short and J 2 bases short, with 9 bases between. The CDR3 here is CASSESGVQETQYF. The CDR3 DNA follows: TGTGCCAGCAGTGAATCGGGGGTACAAGAGACCCAGTACTTC.

The chain joins TRBV3-1 to TRBJ2-5; 8 bases are shared with TRBD2. The J segment lost 7 bases and the V segment lost 1 base, leaving 2 bases of the junction unmatched. Germline CDR1 LGHDT, CDR2 YNNKEL (reference sequence). This CDR3 has 13 amino acids. The CDR3 region has the DNA TGTGCCAGCAGCCAAGTCACTAGCGGGACCCAGTACTTC. It is translated as CASSQVTSGTQYF.

The chain joins TRBV10-3 to TRBJ2-1, with 14 bases that match TRBD2. The CDR3 has 14 amino acids. The V gene's germline CDR1 is ENHRY and CDR2 SYGVKD. After removal of 10 bases from V and 8 bases from J, the junction contained 7 bases not matched to a gene. CDR3 in amino acids: CATQTSGGVYEQFF. CDR3 DNA: TGTGCCACCCAGACTAGCGGGGGGGTATATGAGCAGTTCTTC.

The chain recombines TRBV20-1 with TRBJ2-3; 8 bases are a match to TRBD2. This CDR3 comprises 12 residues. Germline CDR1 and CDR2: DFQATT and SNEGSKA (reference sequence). After removal of 3 bases from V and 10 bases from J, the junction contained 6 bases not matched to a gene. As DNA, the CDR3 is TGCAGTGCTAGGGATAGCGGGGATGCGCAGTATTTT. Translated: CSARDSGDAQYF.

The chain links TRBV28 to TRBJ2-7; D unclear. The germline V gene has CDR1 MDHEN and CDR2 SYDVKM. V was pared by 4 bases and J by 5 bases, with 12 bases between. The CDR3 extends over 13 amino acids. The CDR3 is CASSSIQTHEQYF. As DNA, the CDR3 is TGTGCCAGCAGTTCGATACAGACCCACGAGCAGTACTTC.

This clonotype was detected only a few times. The gene calls are TRBV29-1 and TRBJ2-2; D unresolved. The V end lost 4 bases, the J end lost 7 bases, and 7 bases lay between the germline ends. This CDR3 has 11 amino acids. Germline V lookup: CDR1 SQVTM, CDR2 ANQGSEA. This chain's CDR3 is CSVGMHGELFF. The CDR3 region has the DNA TGCAGCGTTGGGATGCACGGGGAGCTGTTTTTT.

In its sample, this clonotype was seen a few times. The chain joins TRBV5-4 to TRBJ2-6, with a possible D match to TRBD2 (6 bases). V was shortened by 0 bases and J by 1 base, with 17 bases between the two germline ends. Germline V gene sequence: CDR1 SGHNT, CDR2 YYREEE (reference sequence). The CDR3 spans 19 residues. CDR3 DNA: TGTGCCAGCAGCTTGGGAGGCGGGGCTGTGAAATCTGGGGCCAACGTCCTGACTTTC. Translating gives CASSLGGGAVKSGANVLTF.

The V gene is TRBV5-6, the J gene TRBJ2-1, with 8 bases fitting TRBD1. The V gene end was trimmed by 4 bases and the J gene end by 7 bases; junction bases not matched to a gene: 4. The CDR3 covers 13 residues. The germline V gene has CDR1 SGHDT and CDR2 YYEEEE. The CDR3: CASSATGGNEQFF. DNA for the CDR3: TGTGCCAGCAGCGCCACAGGGGGGAATGAGCAGTTCTTC.

This clonotype was counted only a few times. The chain has TRBV11-2 and TRBJ1-2; 12 positions match TRBD1. With 0 bases clipped from V and 7 bases from J, the junction kept 12 bases outside the gene matches. The germline CDR1 and CDR2 sequences are SGHAT and FQNNGV. This CDR3 region has 18 residues. The CDR3 nucleotides are TGTGCCAGCAGCTTAGAGGGGGGACAGGGGGCGGTGATCCGTGGCTACACCTTC. It translates to CASSLEGGQGAVIRGYTF.

This clonotype was observed a few times. This chain uses TRBV5-1 with TRBJ2-7; D not resolved. Germline V gives CDR1 SGHRS, CDR2 YFSETQ. CDR3 length: 13 residues. The V and J ends lost 2 bases and 4 bases respectively, with 10 bases between them. The CDR3, as DNA: TGCGCCAGCAGCTTTCGGACGGAGTACGAGCAGTACTTC. This codes for CASSFRTEYEQYF.

A few counts support this clonotype. This chain links TRBV10-3 with TRBJ2-7; 11 bases are shared with TRBD1. Germline V lookup: CDR1 ENHRY, CDR2 SYGVKD. CDR3 size: 13 residues. J gave up 7 bases and V 4 bases, and 3 bases lay outside the gene matches. CDR3 in amino acids: CAISVDRGREQYF. The CDR3 nucleotides are TGTGCCATCAGTGTGGACAGGGGGCGGGAGCAGTACTTC.

The sample holds many counts of this clonotype. The chain joins TRBV7-8 to TRBJ2-2; 11 bases agree with TRBD2. CDR1 is SGHVS and CDR2 is FQNEAQ in the germline V gene. This CDR3 comprises 16 residues. Trimming took 5 bases from V and 4 from J; bases not matched to a gene: 6. The CDR3 region has the DNA TGTGCCAGCAGCCTCATAGCGGGGGGGCGCACCGGGGAGCTGTTTTTT. Its protein is CASSLIAGGRTGELFF.

This clonotype was detected a few times. The CDR3 coding sequence is TGTGCCAGCAGCAGGGCGGGGGTCCAAGAGACCCAGTACTTC. Translated, it gives CASSRAGVQETQYF. The rearrangement joins TRBV7-2 to TRBJ2-5; TRBD2 matches 7 bases. The CDR3 sequence is 14 residues long. V was pared by 5 bases and J by 1 base, with 4 bases of the junction left unmatched. Germline CDR1 and CDR2: SGHTA and FQGNSA.

Comment on this clonotype: One base away lies a much larger clone, so this may be a sequencing read error. This rearrangement joins TRBV20-1 to TRBJ2-5, with 12 bases aligning to TRBD2. CDR3 length: 16 amino acids. Germline V lookup: CDR1 DFQATT, CDR2 SNEGSKA (reference sequence). Trimming took 5 bases from V and 5 from J; bases not matched to a gene: 12. In DNA form, the CDR3 reads TGCAGTGCTGATATACCGACTAGCGGGAGTAAGGAGACCCAGTACTTC. Amino acid sequence: CSADIPTSGSKETQYF.

For the CDR3, the DNA is TGTGCCAGCAGCCCCAGCCCGGACGGGGAGCTGTTTTTT. Protein: CASSPSPDGELFF. V is TRBV7-6 and J is TRBJ2-2; D is uncertain. From germline, CDR1 is SGHVS and CDR2 FNYEAQ. The CDR3 sequence is 13 residues long. V was clipped by 5 bases and J by 7 bases, with 11 bases between them.

The chain carries TRBV5-5 and TRBJ1-1, with 8 bases fitting TRBD1. J gave up 5 bases and V 4 bases, and 7 bases lay outside the gene matches. Per the germline V gene, CDR1 is SGHKS and CDR2 is YYEKEE (reference sequence). The CDR3 sequence is 14 residues long. This chain's CDR3 is CASSKGQGWTEAFF. In nucleotides, the CDR3 is TGTGCCAGCAGCAAAGGACAGGGTTGGACTGAAGCTTTCTTT.

This clonotype was detected only a few times. The chain joins TRBV28 to TRBJ1-5; D may be TRBD1 (6 bases). Germline lookup yields CDR1 MDHEN and CDR2 SYDVKM. The V end lost 8 bases, the J end lost 2 bases, and 10 bases lay between the germline ends. CDR3 size: 13 residues. CDR3 residues: CASCRTGNQPQHF. The DNA of the CDR3 is TGTGCCAGCTGCCGGACAGGCAATCAGCCCCAGCATTTT.

The chain carries TRBV9 and TRBJ2-3; TRBD1 or TRBD2 may be the D gene (5 bases each). CDR3 length: 14 residues. The germline V gene encodes CDR1 SGDLS and CDR2 YYNGEE. Trimming shortened V by 0 bases and J by 2 bases, and 7 bases separated the two germline ends. CDR3 residues: CASSVGDATDTQYF. Here the CDR3 DNA reads TGTGCCAGCAGCGTAGGGGACGCCACAGATACGCAGTATTTT.